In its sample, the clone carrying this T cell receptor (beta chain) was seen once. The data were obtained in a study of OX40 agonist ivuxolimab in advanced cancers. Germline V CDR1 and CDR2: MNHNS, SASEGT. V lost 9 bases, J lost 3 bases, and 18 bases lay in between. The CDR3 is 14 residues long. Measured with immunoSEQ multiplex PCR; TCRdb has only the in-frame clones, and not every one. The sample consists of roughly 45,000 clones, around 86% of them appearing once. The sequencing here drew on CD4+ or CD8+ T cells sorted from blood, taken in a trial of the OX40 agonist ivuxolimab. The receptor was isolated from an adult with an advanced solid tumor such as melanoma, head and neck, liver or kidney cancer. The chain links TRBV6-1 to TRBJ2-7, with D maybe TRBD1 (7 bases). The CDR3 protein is CASQTRGAVYEQYF. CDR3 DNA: TGTGCCAGTCAAACCAGGGGGGCTGTCTACGAGCAGTACTTC.